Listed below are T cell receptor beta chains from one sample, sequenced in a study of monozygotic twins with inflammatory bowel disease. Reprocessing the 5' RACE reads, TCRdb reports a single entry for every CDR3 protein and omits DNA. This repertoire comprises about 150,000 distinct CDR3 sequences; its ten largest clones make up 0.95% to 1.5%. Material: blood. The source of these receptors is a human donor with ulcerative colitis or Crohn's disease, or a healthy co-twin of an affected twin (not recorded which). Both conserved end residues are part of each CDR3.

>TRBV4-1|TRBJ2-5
CASSQQTSSKTQYF
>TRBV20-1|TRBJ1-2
CSGPGGGAEAGYTF
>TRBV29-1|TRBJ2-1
CSVWGAYNEQFF
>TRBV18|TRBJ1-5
CASSPRDSNQPQHF
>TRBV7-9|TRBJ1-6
CASSLRQPYNSPLHF
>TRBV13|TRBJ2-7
CTSSLGGLAGIYEQYF
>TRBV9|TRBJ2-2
CASSVDLGVNTGELFF
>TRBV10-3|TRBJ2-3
CAISVSGSSDTQYF
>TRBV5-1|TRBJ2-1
CASSLAGTSGGSYNEQFF
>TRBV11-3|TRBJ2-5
CASSPGGSGETQYF
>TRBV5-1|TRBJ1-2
CASSLGFEGAEVGYGYTF
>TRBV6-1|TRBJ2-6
CASSVQGSGANVLTF
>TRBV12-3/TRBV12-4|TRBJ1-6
CASSATGNGSPLHF
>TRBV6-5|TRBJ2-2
CASSYFREFYAGELFF
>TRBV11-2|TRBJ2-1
CASSSGTGGSNEQFF
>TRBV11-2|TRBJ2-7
CASSRTSGGYEQYF
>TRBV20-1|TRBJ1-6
CSAQKWGQSLSRGGSPLHF
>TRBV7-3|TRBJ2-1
CASSAEGGSSQFF
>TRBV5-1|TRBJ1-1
CASKGTGVNTEAFF